The entry that follows covers one T cell receptor beta chain sequence. Its cognate antigen has yet to be identified. No much larger clone exists at a distance of one base, and base qualities are not known. The record originates from a study of T cells in localized non-small cell lung cancer (dated by TCRdb to the early 2020s). Background on the whole study: T cell repertoires of a few hundred early-stage NSCLC patients were analyzed, with tumors being compared against uninvolved tumor-adjacent lungs. The cohort was made up of 200 to 250 treatment-naive NSCLC patients whose localized lung tumors had been resected. A mean age of approximately 66 years was recorded for the NSCLC patients, of whom 120 to 150 were male and 95 to 110 were female.

The investigation overall reported the following: Because multi-region tumor sequencing was not done, intratumor heterogeneity could not be ruled out. A median of around 57 of the top 100 tumor clones were detected in paired uninvolved adjacent lung, and under 30 of these tumor clones were also found among the top 100 clones of the paired uninvolved adjacent lung. Longer overall survival was associated with higher blood T cell density, whereas shorter survival was associated with higher adjacent-lung clonality. Because the study design was exploratory, TCR variables were selected using unadjusted p-values without false-discovery rate correction. Uninvolved tumor-adjacent lung showed the highest T cell clonality, higher than tumor, which suggests more focused antigenic responses in the uninvolved tumor-adjacent lung.

The trim is 4 bases for V and 0 bases for J, with a gap of 12 bases between the germline ends. The CDR3 sequence holds 15 residues, the cysteine and phenylalanine included. This entry keeps only the CDR3 DNA: 45 bases, framed from base 1. Looking up the germline V gene (reference sequence) yields CDR1 SGHNT and CDR2 YYREEE. TCR beta CDR3 regions were sequenced from DNA using the immunoSEQ Assay. For the original study's pipeline: T cell density was computed as TCR beta template counts normalized to usable DNA estimated by amplifying housekeeping genes. Richness was estimated using the preseqR package, with extrapolation to 400,000 templates for PBMC samples and to 120,000 templates for tissue samples. Clonality was defined as one minus Pielou's evenness. Tissue-enriched TCRs were identified through differential abundance testing performed on productive amino-acid clonotypes, with a minimum total count of 5 and an alpha of 0.1. The Jaccard Index and the Morisita Overlap Index were used to quantify repertoire overlap between compartments. GLIPH clustered TCR beta CDR3s with public tetramer-defined viral CDR3s; viral motifs required at least three viral sequences plus V-gene enrichment. The table was pulled from immuneACCESS by TCRdb, which kept in-frame rearrangements only. Such tables lose some clones; where checked, under half of the loss comes from unresolved V genes, and the rest has no known cause. That table is the source of V, J and clone size, and D and trimming were worked out from the DNA. This sample gives about 28,000 clones in total; 65% to 85% of them show up just once. The ten largest clones take up around 5.3% of the sample.

At diagnosis, tumor, uninvolved tumor-adjacent lung and peripheral blood were collected and then preserved as a mix of FFPE and fresh-frozen material. For TCR repertoire profiling, the blood samples were analyzed as peripheral blood mononuclear cells. The specimen comprised peripheral blood mononuclear cells, sampled before any cancer treatment. The TCR comes from a man aged 35-69 years with stage III lung adenocarcinoma. Rearrangement joined TRBV5-4 to TRBJ2-3; the D gene is possibly TRBD1, with 6 bases matching. The encoded CDR3 is CASSVDSTSTDTQYF. In nucleotide form, the sequence is TGTGCCAGCAGCGTGGACAGCACTAGCACAGATACGCAGTATTTT.